These 25 T cell receptor beta chains originate from one sample sequenced in a study of blood T cell repertoires in COVID-19. The data were produced by immunoSEQ multiplex PCR, yet TCRdb's version contains in-frame clones alone and is incomplete. The sample consists of 250,000 to 300,000 clones, about 88% of them appearing once. The sample taken for sequencing was peripheral blood. The receptors shown here come from a woman in her 30s with COVID-19, enrolled during active disease.

In its sample, this clone was seen a few times. This sample also contains other DNA sequences that code for the same CDR3. This chain uses TRBV27 with TRBJ2-7, with a possible D match to TRBD2 (6 bases). The V gene's germline CDR1 is MNHEY and CDR2 SMNVEV (reference sequence). Trimming left V 5 bases short and J 1 base short, with 12 bases between. The CDR3 loop spans 14 amino acids. The CDR3 loop is CASSPQGLSYEQYF. CDR3 in DNA: TGTGCCAGCAGTCCCCAGGGACTTTCCTACGAGCAGTACTTC.

The V gene is TRBV7-2, the J gene TRBJ2-7; 12 bases line up with TRBD2. Looked up from germline, CDR1 is SGHTA and CDR2 is FQGNSA. The CDR3 has 16 amino acids. V dropped 5 bases and J dropped 3; count of bases not matched to a gene: 8. The CDR3 reads CASSGGLAGIHYEQYF. The CDR3 coding sequence is TGTGCCAGCAGCGGTGGACTAGCGGGGATACACTACGAGCAGTACTTC. Variable domain in full (rest from reference TRBV7-2 and TRBJ2-7): GAGVSQSPSNKVTEKGKDVELRCDPISGHTALYWYRQSLGQGLEFLIYFQGNSAPDKSGLPSDRFSAERTGGSVSTLTIQRTQQEDSAVYLCASSGGLAGIHYEQYFGPGTRLTVT.

About this clone itself: Within the sample, other DNA sequences also encode this same CDR3. V usage is TRBV6-5 and J usage is TRBJ1-5; the D gene is possibly TRBD1 (6 bases). Germline V gene data show CDR1 as MNHEY and CDR2 as SVGAGI. V lost 6 bases and J 2 bases, leaving 8 bases between the germline ends. There are 13 residues in the CDR3. For the CDR3, the DNA is TGTGCCAGCAGCCGACAGGGCAATCAGCCCCAGCATTTT. Translation gives CASSRQGNQPQHF.

This clone was seen once. This chain connects TRBV11-3 to TRBJ2-3; TRBD2 might be the D (6 bases). The CDR3 consists of 14 residues. Germline V CDR1 and CDR2: SGHNT, YENEEA. With 6 bases removed from V and 11 bases from J, the gap between germline ends came to 21 bases. Here the CDR3 reads CASSFRDGRGGQYF. The DNA of the CDR3 is TGTGCCAGCAGTTTCCGGGACGGTAGGGGAGGGCAGTATTTT.

This chain uses TRBV5-1 with TRBJ2-3; 9 nucleotides match TRBD2. Per the germline V gene, CDR1 is SGHRS and CDR2 is YFSETQ. V shed 3 bases and J 2 bases; nucleotides not matched to a gene: 7. The CDR3 runs 16 residues. The CDR3 is CASSWGLAVITDTQYF. The DNA of the CDR3 is TGCGCCAGCAGCTGGGGACTAGCAGTGATCACAGATACGCAGTATTTT.

The chain is built from TRBV27 and TRBJ2-1; 11 bases agree with TRBD2. Germline CDR1 is MNHEY and CDR2 is SMNVEV (reference sequence). The CDR3 runs 15 residues. Trimming at V came to 8 bases and at J to 9 bases, leaving 12 bases not matched to a gene. The CDR3 DNA sequence: TGTGCCAGCCTCCTCCGGCTAGCGGGAGGTGTTGAGCAGTTCTTC. This encodes CASLLRLAGGVEQFF.

The chain is built from TRBV7-2 and TRBJ1-6; D gene unclear. Germline CDR1 reads SGHTA; CDR2 reads FQGNSA. The V and J ends lost 1 base and 4 bases respectively, with 8 bases between them. The CDR3 extends over 15 amino acids. CDR3 nucleotides: TGTGCCAGCAGCTTAGTGGCTCAGTATAATTCACCCCTCCACTTT. Its translation: CASSLVAQYNSPLHF.

The chain recombines TRBV6-2 or TRBV6-3 with TRBJ2-7; 12 bases map to TRBD2. V was clipped by 4 bases and J by 2 bases; unmatched bases: 3. The germline V gene encodes CDR1 MNHEY and CDR2 SVGEGT. This CDR3 region has 15 residues. As DNA, the CDR3 is TGTGCCAGCAGTTCCGGACTAGCGGGAACCTACGAGCAGTACTTC. This gives the protein CASSSGLAGTYEQYF.

This clone showed up just a few times. This chain uses TRBV28 with TRBJ2-1, with 7 bases identical to TRBD2. Trimming took 3 bases from V and 9 from J; bases not matched to a gene: 8. Germline values: CDR1 MDHEN, CDR2 SYDVKM. This CDR3 comprises 14 residues. The CDR3 loop reads CASSFSGRAIEQFF. The CDR3 DNA reads TGTGCCAGCAGTTTTAGTGGGAGGGCCATTGAGCAGTTCTTC.

The chain has TRBV19 and TRBJ2-4; 10 nucleotides match TRBD2. V trimming: 3 bases; J trimming: 2 bases; junction bases outside the gene matches: 13. The V gene's germline CDR1 is LNHDA and CDR2 SQIVND (reference sequence). The CDR3 has 19 amino acids. CDR3 nucleotides: TGTGCCAGTAGTATGTCTAGCGGGAGTGTGGATTATACCAAAAACATTCAGTACTTC. Translated, it gives CASSMSSGSVDYTKNIQYF.

In nucleotides, the CDR3 is TGTGCCAGCAGTACCTCAGGGTGGAACTATGGCTACACCTTC. It is translated as CASSTSGWNYGYTF. V gene TRBV6-2 or TRBV6-3 combines with J gene TRBJ1-2; tentative D call: TRBD1 (5 bases). V lost 5 bases and J 2 bases, leaving 12 bases between the germline ends. Looked up from germline, CDR1 is MNHEY and CDR2 is SVGEGT. The CDR3 has 14 amino acids.

There are a few counts of this clone. The V and J genes are TRBV30 and TRBJ1-2, with D tentatively TRBD1 (5 bases). This CDR3 region has 15 residues. Deletions cut 2 bases from V and 1 base from J, with 14 bases between. Germline V gene sequence: CDR1 GTSNPN, CDR2 SVGIG (reference sequence). The CDR3 sequence is CAWSITLTDNYGYTF. In DNA, the CDR3 is TGTGCCTGGAGTATAACCTTGACAGATAACTATGGCTACACCTTC.

The chain has TRBV28 and TRBJ1-5; 9 nucleotides agree with TRBD1. Unmatched junction bases numbered 5, after V lost 3 bases and J lost 2 bases. Germline CDR1 and CDR2: MDHEN and SYDVKM. This CDR3 is built from 16 residues. The CDR3 nucleotides read TGTGCCAGCAGTTTGAACAGGGGGCTGGGCAATCAGCCCCAGCATTTT. As protein: CASSLNRGLGNQPQHF.

V gene TRBV13 combines with J gene TRBJ1-6; the D gene is possibly TRBD1 (6 bases). This CDR3 comprises 18 residues. Germline CDR1 PRHDT, CDR2 FYEKMQ (reference sequence). Trimming left V 0 bases short and J 9 bases short, with 21 bases between. Here the CDR3 reads CASSLGGGRVRNGSPLHF. In DNA form, the CDR3 reads TGTGCCAGCAGCTTAGGCGGGGGGCGCGTTCGGAATGGTTCACCCCTCCACTTT.

The gene calls are TRBV29-1 and TRBJ2-1; D gene unclear. The CDR3 extends over 10 amino acids. Trimming removed 5 bases at V and 8 bases at J, with 7 bases between. The germline V gene has CDR1 SQVTM and CDR2 ANQGSEA. The CDR3 nucleotides are TGCAGCGTTTTAGCCCATGAGCAGTTCTTC. It is translated as CSVLAHEQFF.

This chain joins TRBV9 and TRBJ2-7; D uncertain. Germline V gene data show CDR1 as SGDLS and CDR2 as YYNGEE. CDR3 length: 13 residues. V was shortened by 0 bases and J by 3 bases, with 7 bases between the two germline ends. The CDR3 here is CASSVDGYYEQYF. The DNA for the CDR3 is TGTGCCAGCAGCGTAGACGGGTACTACGAGCAGTACTTC.

V usage is TRBV5-1 and J usage is TRBJ2-7; D is perhaps TRBD2 (5 bases). This CDR3 region has 15 residues. V was pared by 4 bases and J by 0 bases, with 14 bases between. Germline values: CDR1 SGHRS, CDR2 YFSETQ. CDR3: CASSRLPGDSYEQYF. The CDR3 region has the DNA TGCGCCAGCAGCCGCCTCCCCGGGGACTCCTACGAGCAGTACTTC.

This clone was seen a handful of times. The rearrangement uses TRBV11-2 and TRBJ1-4, with D perhaps TRBD1 (6 bases). V lost 1 base and J 5 bases, leaving 11 bases between the germline ends. Per germline, CDR1 SGHAT and CDR2 FQNNGV. The CDR3 runs to 15 residues. The CDR3 is CASSLVRGQNEKLFF. In nucleotides, the CDR3 is TGTGCCAGCAGCTTAGTCAGGGGTCAAAATGAAAAACTGTTTTTT.

The V call is TRBV24-1, the J call TRBJ1-2; tentative D call: TRBD1 (5 bases). Germline lookup yields CDR1 KGHDR and CDR2 SFDVKD. The CDR3 is made up of 14 amino acids. V shed 4 bases and J shed 4 bases, with 12 bases lying between them. The CDR3 DNA reads TGTGCCACCAGTGAGGTAGACAGACCCTATGGCTACACCTTC. Translating gives CATSEVDRPYGYTF.

The V call is TRBV24-1, the J call TRBJ2-7; 7 bases are a match to TRBD2. Trimming took 5 bases from V and 0 from J; bases not matched to a gene: 6. Germline V CDR1 and CDR2: KGHDR, SFDVKD. The CDR3 covers 15 residues. This CDR3 reads CATSAAAGSSYEQYF. The CDR3, as DNA: TGTGCCACCAGTGCCGCAGCGGGGAGCTCCTACGAGCAGTACTTC.

V is TRBV14 and J is TRBJ1-2; no reliable D call. The germline V gene has CDR1 SGHDN and CDR2 FVKESK. V was clipped by 2 bases and J by 2 bases, with 12 bases between them. The CDR3 consists of 15 residues. DNA for the CDR3: TGTGCCAGCAGCCAATCGAGGGCGGCCAACTATGGCTACACCTTC. This encodes CASSQSRAANYGYTF.

This chain links TRBV11-2 with TRBJ1-6; TRBD1 might be the D (6 bases). Germline V gives CDR1 SGHAT, CDR2 FQNNGV. The V end lost 4 bases, the J end lost 7 bases, and 17 bases lay between the germline ends. The CDR3 sequence is 16 residues long. CDR3 protein: CASSSQGTRWNSPLHF. As DNA, the CDR3 is TGTGCCAGCAGCTCTCAGGGGACAAGATGGAATTCACCCCTCCACTTT. Supplemented by reference TRBV11-2 and TRBJ1-6, the full variable domain reads EAGVAQSPRYKIIEKRQSVAFWCNPISGHATLYWYQQILGQGPKLLIQFQNNGVVDDSQLPKDRFSAERLKGVDSTLKIQPAKLEDSAVYLCASSSQGTRWNSPLHFGNGTRLTVT.

The rearrangement joins TRBV29-1 to TRBJ2-1, with D possibly being TRBD1 (5 bases). The CDR3 has 14 residues. Per germline, CDR1 SQVTM and CDR2 ANQGSEA. Trimming took off 5 bases at V and 7 bases at J, with 18 bases between the two ends. The CDR3 region has the DNA TGCAGCGTTTTTGCAGGGAATGTAGAAAATGAGCAGTTCTTC. It codes for CSVFAGNVENEQFF.

This clone appeared once. The V gene is TRBV5-4, the J gene TRBJ2-1; 7 bases are a match to TRBD1. The germline gives CDR1 SGHNT, CDR2 YYREEE (reference sequence). V shed 3 bases and J 3 bases; nucleotides not matched to a gene: 6. The CDR3 runs to 15 residues. The CDR3 sequence: CASSSETGRYNEQFF. The CDR3 DNA reads TGTGCCAGCAGCTCGGAGACAGGGCGCTACAATGAGCAGTTCTTC.

The chain couples TRBV27 to TRBJ1-5; D is unclear. Germline values: CDR1 MNHEY, CDR2 SMNVEV (reference sequence). V lost 1 base and J 3 bases, leaving 4 bases between the germline ends. The CDR3 consists of 13 residues. CDR3 sequence: CASSLYTNQPQHF. The CDR3 coding sequence is TGTGCCAGCAGTTTATACACCAATCAGCCCCAGCATTTT.